The TCR beta chain under discussion was sequenced for a study of beta chain features in type 1 diabetes. The germline V gene has CDR1 SGHRS and CDR2 YFSETQ. The V end was cut by 4 bases, the J end by 6 bases, with 16 bases between. This CDR3 is 15 amino acids long. This clone occurred a few times. The antigen is not known. The whole isolated RNA underwent reverse transcription, so sequencing captured expressed TCRB transcripts. Method: immunoSEQ multiplex PCR; TCRdb's copy keeps in-frame clones and lacks some. The table shows approximately 470,000 clones, with approximately 30% occurring only once. Whole-study findings and limits: It was among patients, rather than healthy donors, that naive, central memory and Treg TCRB repertoires appeared more similar. Type 1 diabetes patients had VDJ junctions that carried fewer insertions and more deletions.

This clonotype originated in a man aged 18 to 35 in good health. The V call is TRBV5-1, the J call TRBJ2-2; no definite D call. Material for sequencing was naive CD4+ T cells from blood. CDR3 sequence reads: CASSLRTALAGELFF. The CDR3 DNA reads TGCGCCAGCAGCCTCCGGACCGCCCTGGCCGGGGAGCTGTTTTTT.